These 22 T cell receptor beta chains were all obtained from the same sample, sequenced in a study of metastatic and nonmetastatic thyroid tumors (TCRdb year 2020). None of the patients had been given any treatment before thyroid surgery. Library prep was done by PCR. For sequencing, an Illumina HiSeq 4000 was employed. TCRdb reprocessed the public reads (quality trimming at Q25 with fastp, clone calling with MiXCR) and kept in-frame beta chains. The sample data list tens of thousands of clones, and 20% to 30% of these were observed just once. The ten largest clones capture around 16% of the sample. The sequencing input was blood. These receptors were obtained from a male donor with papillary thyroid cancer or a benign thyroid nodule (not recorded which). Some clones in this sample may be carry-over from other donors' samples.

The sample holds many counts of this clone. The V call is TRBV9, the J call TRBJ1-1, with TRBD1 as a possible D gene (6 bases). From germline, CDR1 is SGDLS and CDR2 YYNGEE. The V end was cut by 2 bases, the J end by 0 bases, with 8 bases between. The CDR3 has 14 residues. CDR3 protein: CASSVDSMNTEAFF. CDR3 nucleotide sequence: TGTGCCAGCAGCGTGGACAGCATGAACACTGAAGCTTTCTTT.

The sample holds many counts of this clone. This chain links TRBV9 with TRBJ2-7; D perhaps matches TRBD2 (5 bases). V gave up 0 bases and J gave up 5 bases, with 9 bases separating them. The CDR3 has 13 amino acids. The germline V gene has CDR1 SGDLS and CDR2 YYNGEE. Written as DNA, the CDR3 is TGTGCCAGCAGCGTAGTCGGGGTAAACGAGCAGTACTTC. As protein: CASSVVGVNEQYF.

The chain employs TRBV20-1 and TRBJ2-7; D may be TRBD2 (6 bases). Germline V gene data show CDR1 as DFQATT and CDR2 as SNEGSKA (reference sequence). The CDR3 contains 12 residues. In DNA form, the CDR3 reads TGCAGCGTGGAGGAGGGGTCCTACGAGCAGTACTTC. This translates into CSVEEGSYEQYF.

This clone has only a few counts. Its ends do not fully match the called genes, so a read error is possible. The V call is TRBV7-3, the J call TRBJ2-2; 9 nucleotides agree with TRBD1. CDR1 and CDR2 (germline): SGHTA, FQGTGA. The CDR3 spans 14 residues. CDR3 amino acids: CASSLGQGTGELFF. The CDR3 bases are TGCGCCAGCAGCTTGGGACAGGGAACCGGGGAGCTTTTTTTT.

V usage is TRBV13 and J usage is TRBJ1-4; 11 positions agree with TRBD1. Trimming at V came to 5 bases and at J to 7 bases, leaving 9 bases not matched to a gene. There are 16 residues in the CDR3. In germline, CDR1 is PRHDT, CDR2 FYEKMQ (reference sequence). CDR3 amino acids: CASSLHPGQGGEKLFF. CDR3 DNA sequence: TGTGCCAGCAGCCTCCATCCGGGACAGGGGGGTGAAAAACTGTTTTTT.

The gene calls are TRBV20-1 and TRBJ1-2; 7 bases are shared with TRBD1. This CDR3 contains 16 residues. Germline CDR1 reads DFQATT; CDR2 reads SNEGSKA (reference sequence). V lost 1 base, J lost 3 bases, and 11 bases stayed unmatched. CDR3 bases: TGCAGTGCTAGAGGCCGGATGCGGACAGGTTACTATGGCTACACCTTC. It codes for CSARGRMRTGYYGYTF.

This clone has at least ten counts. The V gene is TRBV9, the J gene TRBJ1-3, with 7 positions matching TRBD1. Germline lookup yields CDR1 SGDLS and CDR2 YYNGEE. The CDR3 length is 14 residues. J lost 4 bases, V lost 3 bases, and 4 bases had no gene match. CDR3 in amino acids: CASSEPTGGNTIYF. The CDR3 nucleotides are TGTGCCAGCAGCGAGCCGACAGGGGGAAACACCATATATTTT. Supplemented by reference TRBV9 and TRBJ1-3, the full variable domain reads DSGVTQTPKHLITATGQRVTLRCSPRSGDLSVYWYQQSLDQGLQFLIQYYNGEERAKGNILERFSAQQFPDLHSELNLSSLELGDSALYFCASSEPTGGNTIYFGEGSWLTVV.

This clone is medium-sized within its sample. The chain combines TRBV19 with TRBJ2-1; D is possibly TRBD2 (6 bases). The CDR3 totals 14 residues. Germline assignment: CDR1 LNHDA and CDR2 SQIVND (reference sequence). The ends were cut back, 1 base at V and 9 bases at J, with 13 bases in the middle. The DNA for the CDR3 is TGTGCCAGTAGTATAGCGATTACGCGGGGTGAGCAGTTCTTC. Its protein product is CASSIAITRGEQFF. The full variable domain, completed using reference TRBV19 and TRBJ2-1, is DGGITQSPKYLFRKEGQNVTLSCEQNLNHDAMYWYRQDPGQGLRLIYYSQIVNDFQKGDIAEGYSVSREKKESFPLTVTSAQKNPTAFYLCASSIAITRGEQFFGPGTRLTVL.

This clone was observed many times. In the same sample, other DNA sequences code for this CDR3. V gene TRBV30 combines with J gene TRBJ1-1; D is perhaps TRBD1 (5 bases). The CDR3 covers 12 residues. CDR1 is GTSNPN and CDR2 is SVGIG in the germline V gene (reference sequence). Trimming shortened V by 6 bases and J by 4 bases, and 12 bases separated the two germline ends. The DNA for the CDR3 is TGTGCCTGTAGACAGTCGCGCACTGAAGCTTTCTTT. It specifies CACRQSRTEAFF.

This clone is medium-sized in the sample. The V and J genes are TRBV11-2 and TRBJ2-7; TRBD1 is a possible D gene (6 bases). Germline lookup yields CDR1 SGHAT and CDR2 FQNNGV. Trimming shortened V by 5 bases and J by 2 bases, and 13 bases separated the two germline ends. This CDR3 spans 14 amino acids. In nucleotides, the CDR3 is TGTGCCAGCAGCCCAACAGGGACGACCTACGAGCAGTACTTC. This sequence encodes CASSPTGTTYEQYF.

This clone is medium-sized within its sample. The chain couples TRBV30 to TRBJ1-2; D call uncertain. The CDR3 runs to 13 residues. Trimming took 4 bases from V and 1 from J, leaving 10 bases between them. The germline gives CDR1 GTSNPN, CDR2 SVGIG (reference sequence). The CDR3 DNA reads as TGTGCCTGGACGATTAAGGGTAACTATGGCTACACCTTC. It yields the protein CAWTIKGNYGYTF.

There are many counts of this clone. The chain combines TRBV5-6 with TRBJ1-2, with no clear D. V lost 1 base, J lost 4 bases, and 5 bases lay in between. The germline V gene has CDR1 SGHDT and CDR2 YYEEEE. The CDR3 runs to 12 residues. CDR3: CASSLFGYGYTF. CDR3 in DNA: TGTGCCAGCAGCTTGTTTGGCTATGGCTACACCTTC.

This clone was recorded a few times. CDR3 sequence: CASSKSSGANVLTF. CDR3 bases: TGTGCCAGCAGCAAAAGCTCTGGGGCCAACGTCCTGACTTTC. The chain uses TRBV6-2 or TRBV6-3 and TRBJ2-6, with D unclear. V was cut by 6 bases and J by 0 bases, with 6 bases left in between. Germline values: CDR1 MNHEY, CDR2 SVGEGT. The CDR3 spans 14 residues.

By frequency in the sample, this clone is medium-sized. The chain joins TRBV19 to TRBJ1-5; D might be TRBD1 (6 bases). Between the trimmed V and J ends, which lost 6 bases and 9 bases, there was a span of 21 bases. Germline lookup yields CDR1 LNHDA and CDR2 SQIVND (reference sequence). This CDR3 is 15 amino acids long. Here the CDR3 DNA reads TGTGCCAGTAGAGGGCCGGGACAATTACACCTGCCCCAGCATTTT. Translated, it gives CASRGPGQLHLPQHF.

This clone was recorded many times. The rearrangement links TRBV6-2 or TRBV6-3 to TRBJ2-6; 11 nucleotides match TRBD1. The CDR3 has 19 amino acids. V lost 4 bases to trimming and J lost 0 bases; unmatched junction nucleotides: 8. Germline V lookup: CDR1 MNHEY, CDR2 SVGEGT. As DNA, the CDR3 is TGTGCCAGCAGTTCCTGGCCCGGGACAGGGGGCTCTGGGGCCAACGTCCTGACTTTC. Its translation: CASSSWPGTGGSGANVLTF.

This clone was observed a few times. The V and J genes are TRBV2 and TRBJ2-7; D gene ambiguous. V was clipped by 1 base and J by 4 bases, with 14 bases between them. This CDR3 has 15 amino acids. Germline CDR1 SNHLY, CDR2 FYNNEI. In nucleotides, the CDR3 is TGTGCCAGCAGTGAAGATGTGTTCTCCCTATACGAGCAGTACTTC. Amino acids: CASSEDVFSLYEQYF.

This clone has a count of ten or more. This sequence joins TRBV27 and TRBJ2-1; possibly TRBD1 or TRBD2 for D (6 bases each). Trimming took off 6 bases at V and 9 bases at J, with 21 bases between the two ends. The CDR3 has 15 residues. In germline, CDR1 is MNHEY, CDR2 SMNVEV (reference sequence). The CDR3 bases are TGTGCCAGCAGCCCCCGGGACATAGGAGGGGGTGAGCAGTTCTTC. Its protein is CASSPRDIGGGEQFF.

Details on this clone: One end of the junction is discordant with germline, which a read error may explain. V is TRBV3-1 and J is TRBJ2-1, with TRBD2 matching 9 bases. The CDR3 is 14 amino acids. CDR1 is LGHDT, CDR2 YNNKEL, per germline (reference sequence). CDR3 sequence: CANSRGTSPNEQFF. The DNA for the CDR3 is TGTGCCAACAGCCGTGGGACTAGCCCCAATGAGCAGTTCTTC.

For the CDR3, the DNA is TGTGCCAGCAGAAACACTAGCCCTGTATGTGATACGCAGTATTTT. This gives the protein CASRNTSPVCDTQYF. V gene TRBV27 combines with J gene TRBJ2-3, with a weak D call TRBD2 (6 bases). Germline-derived CDR1 and CDR2 are MNHEY and SMNVEV (reference sequence). The CDR3 totals 15 residues. Trimming left V 6 bases short and J 6 bases short, with 19 bases between.

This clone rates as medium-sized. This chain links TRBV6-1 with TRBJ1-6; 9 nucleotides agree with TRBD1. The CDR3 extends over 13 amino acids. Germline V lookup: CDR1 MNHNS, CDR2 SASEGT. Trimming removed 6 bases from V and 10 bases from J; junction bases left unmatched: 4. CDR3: CASRGQGKSPLHF. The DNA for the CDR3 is TGTGCCAGCAGGGGACAGGGCAAGTCACCCCTCCACTTT.

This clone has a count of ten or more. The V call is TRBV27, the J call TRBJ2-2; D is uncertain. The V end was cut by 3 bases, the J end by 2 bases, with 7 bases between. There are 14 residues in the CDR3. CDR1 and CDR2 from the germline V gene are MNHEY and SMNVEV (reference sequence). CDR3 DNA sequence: TGTGCCAGCAGTTTTCCAGCAAACACCGGGGAGCTGTTTTTT. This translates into CASSFPANTGELFF.

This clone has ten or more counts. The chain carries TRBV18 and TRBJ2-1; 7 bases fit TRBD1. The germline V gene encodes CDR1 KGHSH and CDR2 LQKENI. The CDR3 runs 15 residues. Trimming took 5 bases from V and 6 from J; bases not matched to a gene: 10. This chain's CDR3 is CASSSTGVQPNEQFF. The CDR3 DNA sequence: TGTGCCAGCTCAAGCACAGGGGTACAGCCCAATGAGCAGTTCTTC.